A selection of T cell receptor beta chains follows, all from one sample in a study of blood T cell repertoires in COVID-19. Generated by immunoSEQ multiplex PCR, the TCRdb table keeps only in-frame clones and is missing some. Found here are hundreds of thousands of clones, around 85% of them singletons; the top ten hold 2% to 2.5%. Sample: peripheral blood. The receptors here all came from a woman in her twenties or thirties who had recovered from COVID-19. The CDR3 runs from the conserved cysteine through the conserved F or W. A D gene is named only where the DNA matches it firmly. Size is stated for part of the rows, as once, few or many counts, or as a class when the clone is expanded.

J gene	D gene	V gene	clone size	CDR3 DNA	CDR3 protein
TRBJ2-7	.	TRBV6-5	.	TGTGCCAGCAGTTACGGCGGGACAGTCTACCACGAGCAGTACTTC	CASSYGGTVYHEQYF
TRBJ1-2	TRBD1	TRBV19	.	TGTGCCAGCACGGCCGAGGGGGCGCGAACCTATGGCTACACCTTC	CASTAEGARTYGYTF
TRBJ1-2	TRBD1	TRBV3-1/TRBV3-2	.	TGTGCCAGCAGCCCCGGGACAGGGTCTGGCTACACCTTC	CASSPGTGSGYTF
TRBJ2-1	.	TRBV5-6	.	TGTGCCAGCAGCTTGGATGTCGGGTCCCCGACCTACAATGAGCAGTTCTTC	CASSLDVGSPTYNEQFF
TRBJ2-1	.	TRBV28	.	TGTGCCAGCCAGGGGAAAACCCTTTACGTCCACAATGAGCAGTTCTTC	CASQGKTLYVHNEQFF
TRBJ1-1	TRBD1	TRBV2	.	TGTGCCAGTCAAGGACAGGGGGGAACTGAAGCTTTCTTT	CASQGQGGTEAFF
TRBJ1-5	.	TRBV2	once	TGTGCCAGCAACCGGCAGGACAATCAGCCCCAGCATTTT	CASNRQDNQPQHF
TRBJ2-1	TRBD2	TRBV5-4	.	TGTGCCAGCAGCCGCGTGGCGGGGGGGCGTAATGAGCAGTTCTTC	CASSRVAGGRNEQFF
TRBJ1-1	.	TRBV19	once	TGTGCCAGTAGTATTAAGGGGCTGGGAACTGAAGCTTTCTTT	CASSIKGLGTEAFF
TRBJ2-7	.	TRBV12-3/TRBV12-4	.	TGTGCCAGCAGCTACAGCTACGAGCAGTACTTC	CASSYSYEQYF
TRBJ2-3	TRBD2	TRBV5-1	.	TGCGCCAGCAGCTCCAGCGGGAAGACCACAGATACGCAGTATTTT	CASSSSGKTTDTQYF
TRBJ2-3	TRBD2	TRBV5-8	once	TGTGCCAGCAGCTTGGGCGGGGGGGCTTCAGATACGCAGTATTTT	CASSLGGGASDTQYF
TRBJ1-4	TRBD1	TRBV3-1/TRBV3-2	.	TGTGCCAGCAGCCAGAGGGTGGACAGGGGGCGTGATAATGAAAAACTGTTTTTT	CASSQRVDRGRDNEKLFF
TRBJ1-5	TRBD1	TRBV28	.	TGTGCCAGCAGTTCGACTACAGGGGGCTGGCAGCCCCAGCATTTT	CASSSTTGGWQPQHF
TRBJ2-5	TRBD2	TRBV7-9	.	TGTGCCAGCAGCACCGGGACTAGAGAGACCCAGTACTTC	CASSTGTRETQYF
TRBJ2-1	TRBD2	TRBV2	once	TGTGCCAGCTTGAGCGGGGGTGCCTACAATGAGCAGTTCTTC	CASLSGGAYNEQFF
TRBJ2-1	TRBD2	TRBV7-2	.	TGTGCCAGCAGCTGGACTAGCGGGAGATCGGATGAGCAGTTCTTC	CASSWTSGRSDEQFF
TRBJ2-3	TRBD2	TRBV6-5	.	TGTGCCAGCAGTTATTCCGGGACTAGTACAGATACGCAGTATTTT	CASSYSGTSTDTQYF
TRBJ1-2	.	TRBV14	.	TGTGCCAGCAGCCCCAGGGGTGGCTATGGCTACACCTTC	CASSPRGGYGYTF
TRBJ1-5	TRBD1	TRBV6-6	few	TGTGCCAGCAGCCAAGACAGGGCTCAGCCCCAGCATTTT	CASSQDRAQPQHF
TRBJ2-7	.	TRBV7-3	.	TGTGCCAGCAGCCCACAGACCGGGGGCTACGAGCAGTACTTC	CASSPQTGGYEQYF
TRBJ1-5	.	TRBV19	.	TGTGCCAGTATGGAGGGGACGGGGAATCAGCCCCAGCATTTT	CASMEGTGNQPQHF
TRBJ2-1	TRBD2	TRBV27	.	TGTGCCAGCAGTTTACCCCCATGGACTAGCGGGGGCAATGAGCAGTTCTTC	CASSLPPWTSGGNEQFF
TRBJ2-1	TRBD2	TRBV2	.	TGTGCCAGCAAAAAGCGGGGGGGCTACAATGAGCAGTTCTTC	CASKKRGGYNEQFF
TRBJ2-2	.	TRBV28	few	TGTGCCAGCAGTGGGGGCGGGACAGAGAACACCGGGGAGCTGTTTTTT	CASSGGGTENTGELFF
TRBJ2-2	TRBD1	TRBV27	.	TGTGCCAGCAGTTTAACCGGGACAGGGAACACCGGGGAGCTGTTTTTT	CASSLTGTGNTGELFF
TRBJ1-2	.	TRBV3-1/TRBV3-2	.	TGTGCCAGCAGCCAAAGACAGGCACACTATGGCTACACCTTC	CASSQRQAHYGYTF
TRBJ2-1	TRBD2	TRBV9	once	TGTGCCAGCAGCACCGGGACTAGCGGTGGCAATGAGCAGTTCTTC	CASSTGTSGGNEQFF
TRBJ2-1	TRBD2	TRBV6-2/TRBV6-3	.	TGTGCCAGCAGTGACCGAGCGGGAGCAAAGCAGTTCTTC	CASSDRAGAKQFF
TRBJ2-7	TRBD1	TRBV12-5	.	TGTGCTAGTGGTTTGGGAGGGGGCAGAGTGTACGAGCAGTACTTC	CASGLGGGRVYEQYF